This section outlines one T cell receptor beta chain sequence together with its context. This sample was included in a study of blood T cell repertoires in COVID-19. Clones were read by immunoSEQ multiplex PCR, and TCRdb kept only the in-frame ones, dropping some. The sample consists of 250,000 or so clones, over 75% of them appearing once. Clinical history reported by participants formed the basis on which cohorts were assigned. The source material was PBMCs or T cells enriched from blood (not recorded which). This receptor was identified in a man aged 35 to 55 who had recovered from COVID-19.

The CDR3 DNA is TGTGCCAGCAGCGAAGGACAGGCCAATGAGCAGTTCTTC. Protein product: CASSEGQANEQFF. The chain joins TRBV7-6 to TRBJ2-1, with TRBD1 matching over 7 bases. V trimming: 5 bases; J trimming: 6 bases; junction bases outside the gene matches: 4. The CDR3 spans 13 residues. Germline V gene lookup returns CDR1 SGHVS and CDR2 FNYEAQ.